Presented here are 22 T cell receptor beta chains from one specimen sequenced in a study of CD8 T cells in Susac syndrome. Random hexamers served to reverse transcribe roughly 0.45 to 1 ug RNA. TCRdb re-called the immunoSEQ multiplex PCR reads with MiXCR, one entry per CDR3 protein. There are approximately 140,000 distinct CDR3 sequences in the sample; around 94% occur only once, and approximately 0.3% lies in the top ten. Sample: CD8+ T cells from PBMCs. The receptors come from a human donor in good health.

The V gene is TRBV5-1, the J gene TRBJ2-1; 10 bases fit TRBD2. Germline lookup yields CDR1 SGHRS and CDR2 YFSETQ. The CDR3 is made up of 15 amino acids. The trim removed 3 bases at V and 13 bases at J, leaving 13 bases unmatched. The CDR3 loop is CASSSGTSALGDQFF. The CDR3 DNA reads as TGCGCCAGCAGCTCCGGGACTAGCGCCCTCGGGGACCAGTTCTTC. Together with reference TRBV5-1 and TRBJ2-1, the CDR3 gives the full variable domain: KAGVTQTPRYLIKTRGQQVTLSCSPISGHRSVSWYQQTPGQGLQFLFEYFSETQRNKGNFPGRFSGRQFSNSRSEMNVSTLELGDSALYLCASSSGTSALGDQFFGPGTRLTVL.

This clonotype was recorded once. This chain links TRBV7-9 with TRBJ1-1, with D maybe TRBD1 (5 bases). Trimming cost V 5 bases and J 0 bases, with 10 bases left between them. This CDR3 comprises 14 residues. In germline, CDR1 is SEHNR, CDR2 FQNEAQ (reference sequence). CDR3 region: CASSPGGMNTEAFF. CDR3 in DNA: TGTGCCAGCAGCCCCGGGGGGATGAACACTGAAGCTTTCTTT.

V gene TRBV11-2 combines with J gene TRBJ2-7; D unclear. CDR3 length: 13 residues. The germline V gene has CDR1 SGHAT and CDR2 FQNNGV. V lost 7 bases and J lost 6, with 16 bases in between. The CDR3 DNA sequence: TGTGCCAGCACCACCTCCCTAGGCCGCGAGCAGTACTTC. It encodes CASTTSLGREQYF.

The J gene is TRBJ2-3, the V gene TRBV9; D not resolved. With 1 base removed from V and 4 bases from J, the gap between germline ends came to 7 bases. The CDR3 length is 13 residues. CDR1 and CDR2 from the germline V gene are SGDLS and YYNGEE. For the CDR3, the DNA is TGTGCCAGCAGCGTAACCTCCTCAGATACGCAGTATTTT. Encoded protein: CASSVTSSDTQYF. Based on the CDR3 plus reference TRBV9 and TRBJ2-3, the full variable domain is DSGVTQTPKHLITATGQRVTLRCSPRSGDLSVYWYQQSLDQGLQFLIQYYNGEERAKGNILERFSAQQFPDLHSELNLSSLELGDSALYFCASSVTSSDTQYFGPGTRLTVL.

The CDR3 protein is CASSQYGNTEAFF. For the CDR3, the DNA is TGCGCCAGCAGCCAATACGGCAACACTGAAGCTTTCTTT. This sequence joins TRBV4-3 and TRBJ1-1; D call uncertain. Germline loops: CDR1 LGHNA, CDR2 YSLEER. Deletions cut 2 bases from V and 2 bases from J, with 6 bases between. This CDR3 is 13 amino acids long.

CDR3 bases: TGTGCCAGCAGCTTAGGGACCCTACTACTAGCGGGAGATGAGCAGTTCTTC. Translated, it gives CASSLGTLLLAGDEQFF. V usage is TRBV7-8 and J usage is TRBJ2-1, with 11 nucleotides matching TRBD2. Germline V CDR1 and CDR2: SGHVS, FQNEAQ. Trimming took 1 base from V and 8 from J; bases not matched to a gene: 10. The CDR3 covers 17 residues.

The chain recombines TRBV24-1 with TRBJ2-3; D uncertain. Looked up from germline, CDR1 is KGHDR and CDR2 is SFDVKD. There are 12 residues in the CDR3. The V and J ends lost 4 bases and 5 bases respectively, with 6 bases between them. CDR3 bases: TGTGCCACCAGTGACCTTCTAGATACGCAGTATTTT. This sequence encodes CATSDLLDTQYF.

This sequence joins TRBV9 and TRBJ2-1, with D perhaps TRBD2 (6 bases). Germline CDR1 SGDLS, CDR2 YYNGEE. This CDR3 has 15 amino acids. V lost 2 bases and J lost 8, with 17 bases in between. CDR3 in DNA: TGTGCCAGCAGCGTGTGGGACGGGAGTGGGGATGAGCAGTTCTTC. Its translation is CASSVWDGSGDEQFF. The whole variable domain, filled in from reference TRBV9 and TRBJ2-1, reads DSGVTQTPKHLITATGQRVTLRCSPRSGDLSVYWYQQSLDQGLQFLIQYYNGEERAKGNILERFSAQQFPDLHSELNLSSLELGDSALYFCASSVWDGSGDEQFFGPGTRLTVL.

The J gene is TRBJ2-2, the V gene TRBV7-2; D possibly matches TRBD1 or TRBD2 (6 bases each). Trimming took 2 bases from V and 7 from J, leaving 14 bases between them. The CDR3 contains 15 residues. From germline, CDR1 is SGHTA and CDR2 FQGNSA. The CDR3 region has the DNA TGTGCCAGCAGCTTAACGGGGGCAGCACGCGGGGAGCTGTTTTTT. This sequence encodes CASSLTGAARGELFF.

This clonotype was found a few times. The chain has TRBV13 and TRBJ2-7, with 12 bases that match TRBD2. Germline loops: CDR1 PRHDT, CDR2 FYEKMQ (reference sequence). The CDR3 length is 14 residues. With V trimmed by 4 bases and J by 3 bases, 1 base remained unmatched. The CDR3 is CASSSGLAGYEQYF. DNA of the CDR3: TGTGCCAGCAGCTCGGGACTAGCGGGCTACGAGCAGTACTTC.

This clonotype has a single count. The J gene is TRBJ2-3, the V gene TRBV25-1; 7 nucleotides agree with TRBD2. The length of the CDR3 is 16 residues. Germline CDR1 MGHDK, CDR2 SYGVNS. J gave up 1 base and V 3 bases, and 7 bases lay outside the gene matches. The CDR3 region is CASSDFGLVGTDTQYF. For the CDR3, the DNA is TGTGCCAGCAGTGACTTTGGACTAGTGGGCACAGATACGCAGTATTTT.

The rearrangement links TRBV29-1 to TRBJ2-7; D remains unclear. V was clipped by 6 bases and J by 1 base, with 16 bases between them. The germline V gene has CDR1 SQVTM and CDR2 ANQGSEA. CDR3 length equals 14 residues. CDR3 nucleotides: TGCAGCGTCGCGAGCTACGGATCTTCCTACGAGCAGTACTTC. It is translated as CSVASYGSSYEQYF.

This clonotype was detected once. The rearrangement links TRBV25-1 to TRBJ2-5; D gene uncertain. Germline values: CDR1 MGHDK, CDR2 SYGVNS. The CDR3 runs to 11 residues. V lost 4 bases to trimming and J lost 5 bases, with 5 bases between them. DNA for the CDR3: TGTGCCAGCAGTGGGACGGAGACCCAGTACTTC. Its translation is CASSGTETQYF. The full variable domain, completed using reference TRBV25-1 and TRBJ2-5, is EADIYQTPRYLVIGTGKKITLECSQTMGHDKMYWYQQDPGMELHLIHYSYGVNSTEKGDLSSESTVSRIRTEHFPLTLESARPSHTSQYLCASSGTETQYFGPGTRLLVL.

The CDR3 region is CASSQDRLYGTINTGELFF. The CDR3 DNA reads as TGCGCCAGCAGCCAAGATCGTTTATATGGGACTATTAACACCGGGGAGCTGTTTTTT. The J gene is TRBJ2-2, the V gene TRBV4-3; 7 positions agree with TRBD2. CDR3 size: 19 residues. Germline V lookup: CDR1 LGHNA, CDR2 YSLEER. V lost 0 bases to trimming and J lost 2 bases; unmatched junction nucleotides: 12.

The chain uses TRBV9 and TRBJ2-1; 14 nucleotides align to TRBD2. Germline CDR1 SGDLS, CDR2 YYNGEE. V trimming: 4 bases; J trimming: 9 bases; junction bases outside the gene matches: 9. CDR3 size: 16 residues. The CDR3 coding sequence is TGTGCCAGCAGCCTTGGGACTAGCGGGGGTCTAGGTGAGCAGTTCTTC. Residues: CASSLGTSGGLGEQFF.

This clonotype appeared a single time. The J gene is TRBJ2-7, the V gene TRBV23-1; no reliable D call. TRBV23-1 is an ORF for which the function is uncertain. V was clipped by 6 bases and J by 2 bases, with 20 bases between them. This CDR3 spans 16 amino acids. DNA of the CDR3: TGCGCCAGCAGAAATTTCGGGCCTCCCCGCACCTACGAGCAGTACTTC. It yields the protein CASRNFGPPRTYEQYF.

This clonotype was detected once. V gene TRBV7-9 combines with J gene TRBJ1-1, with D perhaps TRBD1 (5 bases). The CDR3 spans 17 residues. V lost 1 base, J lost 2 bases, and 17 bases lay in between. Germline V lookup: CDR1 SEHNR, CDR2 FQNEAQ (reference sequence). In DNA form, the CDR3 reads TGTGCCAGCAGCTTAGTAGGGCTCGGGGCCTTTAACACTGAAGCTTTCTTT. This sequence encodes CASSLVGLGAFNTEAFF. The entire variable domain, with the rest obtained from reference TRBV7-9 and TRBJ1-1, is as follows: DTGVSQNPRHKITKRGQNVTFRCDPISEHNRLYWYRQTLGQGPEFLTYFQNEAQLEKSRLLSDRFSAERPKGSFSTLEIQRTEQGDSAMYLCASSLVGLGAFNTEAFFGQGTRLTVV.

V is TRBV4-1 and J is TRBJ2-6, with TRBD1 identical over 9 bases. Per the germline V gene, CDR1 is MGHRA and CDR2 is YSYEKL. J lost 0 bases, V lost 2 bases, and 5 bases had no gene match. The CDR3 extends over 18 amino acids. The CDR3 protein is CASSQKQGALSGANVLTF. Here the CDR3 DNA reads TGCGCCAGCAGCCAAAAACAGGGGGCCCTCTCTGGGGCCAACGTCCTGACTTTC.

This chain connects TRBV27 to TRBJ2-1; TRBD2 aligns across 11 bases. With 1 base clipped from V and 6 bases from J, the junction kept 5 bases outside the gene matches. Germline values: CDR1 MNHEY, CDR2 SMNVEV (reference sequence). The CDR3 length is 16 residues. The DNA for the CDR3 is TGTGCCAGCAGTTTATTCTCCCTAGCGGGAGGCAATGAGCAGTTCTTC. It is translated as CASSLFSLAGGNEQFF.

V usage is TRBV29-1 and J usage is TRBJ2-1; 8 nucleotides line up with TRBD2. CDR3 length: 17 residues. With 3 bases clipped from V and 4 bases from J, the junction kept 14 bases outside the gene matches. The germline gives CDR1 SQVTM, CDR2 ANQGSEA. CDR3 nucleotides: TGCAGCGTTGAGCGAACTAGCGGCATCCCTTATTACAATGAGCAGTTCTTC. It encodes CSVERTSGIPYYNEQFF.

V is TRBV14 and J is TRBJ2-7, with TRBD1 as a possible D gene (6 bases). Germline assignment: CDR1 SGHDN and CDR2 FVKESK. The CDR3 is made up of 13 amino acids. V was pared by 6 bases and J by 5 bases, with 14 bases between. This CDR3 reads CASSLLQGHEQYF. The CDR3 DNA is TGTGCCAGCAGTCTACTACAGGGTCACGAGCAGTACTTC.

A few counts support this clonotype. The chain employs TRBV27 and TRBJ2-1; the D is unclear. Trimming took 9 bases from V and 0 from J, leaving 9 bases between them. The CDR3 is 13 amino acids. Germline CDR1 reads MNHEY; CDR2 reads SMNVEV (reference sequence). CDR3 coding DNA: TGTGCCAGTAGTAGTGGCTCCTACAATGAGCAGTTCTTC. Amino acid sequence: CASSSGSYNEQFF.